The clone carrying this T cell receptor (beta chain) was recorded many times. What it binds is not known. This entry is derived from a study of breast tumors, draining lymph nodes, adjacent tissues. Study-level results: Findings are consistent with lymph node origin and intratumoral expansion of most tumor T cells. Tumor TCR diversity was below lymph nodes but above nontumor tissue. Luminal-like breast cancer showed significantly greater tumor-nontumor repertoire similarity than basal-like breast cancer did. That most tumor T cells come from lymph nodes remained unproven.

The lymph nodes were axillary draining lymph nodes from breast cancer patients. MiXCR was run by TCRdb on the multiplex PCR reads, yielding one entry per CDR3 protein. The data contain more than 85,000 distinct CDR3 sequences, around 20% of them seen just once; the ten biggest clones take up less than 1.5%. Germline CDR1 LGHDT, CDR2 YNNKEL (reference sequence). CDR3 length: 13 amino acids. Trimming removed 1 base at V and 4 bases at J, with 8 bases between. Sample: axillary lymph node tissue. The chain links TRBV3-1 to TRBJ2-7, with D tentatively TRBD1 or TRBD2 (6 bases each). The TCR originated in a female donor with breast cancer. Some clones in this sample may be carry-over from other donors' samples. The CDR3 nucleotides are TGTGCCAGCAGCCAAGGGGGGGCTTACGAGCAGTACTTC. Translated: CASSQGGAYEQYF.